This T cell receptor beta chain was sequenced for a study of blood T cell repertoires in COVID-19. About the study: Acute-phase and convalescent COVID-19 samples originated in the United States, Italy and Spain. PBMCs, B-cell-depleted T cells, or T cells provided the cDNA or gDNA that made up the material.

As originally analysed: Reference gene primer amplification yielded estimated nucleated cell counts. The method was immunoSEQ multiplex PCR; TCRdb's version includes in-frame clones alone and lacks a portion of them. That table is the source of V, J and clone size, and D and trimming were worked out from the DNA. The data hold some 250,000 clones, with approximately 80% observed a single time. Enrolment of Seattle patients took place during active infection, and they were followed longitudinally. Per the germline V gene, CDR1 is MDHEN and CDR2 is SYDVKM. V trimming: 6 bases; J trimming: 4 bases; junction bases outside the gene matches: 6. This CDR3 is 14 amino acids long.

V usage is TRBV28 and J usage is TRBJ1-2; 9 bases are a match to TRBD1. This TCR was sampled from a woman older than 75 with COVID-19, enrolled during active disease. The sample comprised peripheral blood. The CDR3 reads CASRGTGTGYGYTF. DNA of the CDR3: TGTGCCAGCAGAGGGACAGGGACCGGCTATGGCTACACCTTC.